This T cell receptor (beta chain) was recorded in a study of low-dose radiotherapy and immunotherapy resistance in tumors. Alpha- and beta-chain coverage of first-strand cDNA came from TRAV- and TRBV-specific primers. Over roughly 18 PCR cycles, TCRs were amplified from a constant-region primer and V-primer adapter. TCRdb passed the reads through MiXCR, listing each CDR3 protein once. Here the sample spans about 7,100 distinct CDR3 sequences, approximately 57% being singletons. The CDR3 is made up of 13 amino acids. Trimming removed 4 bases at V and 2 bases at J, with 9 bases between. Germline V lookup: CDR1 SGHRS, CDR2 YFSETQ.

The TCR was taken from a human donor with advanced metastatic prostate, ovarian, gallbladder or colorectal cancer (not recorded which). This table probably holds off-target reads from a library built for another chain. This chain links TRBV5-1 with TRBJ1-1; D unclear. CDR3 region: CASSPIVNTEAFF. In DNA, the CDR3 is TGCGCCAGCAGCCCCATTGTTAACACTGAAGCTTTCTTT.